Listed here are 30 T cell receptor beta chains from one sample, sequenced in a study of T cells in Graves' hyperthyroidism and ophthalmopathy. From RNA transcripts, TCR beta CDR3 regions were amplified. When the TCR CDR3 underwent first-round RT-PCR, the HTBI primer set was used. TCRdb recomputed calls from the multiplex PCR reads with MiXCR, one row per CDR3 protein. The sample holds around 290,000 distinct CDR3 sequences; roughly 13% are singletons and the top ten take roughly 7.5%. The material sequenced was blood. Source of these receptors: a woman aged 25 to 39 with Graves' hyperthyroidism that later progressed to Graves' ophthalmopathy.

The sample holds many counts of this clonotype. The chain couples TRBV29-1 to TRBJ2-7; 13 positions agree with TRBD2. Germline trimming cut 6 bases from V and 4 bases from J; bases unmatched to any gene: 6. The CDR3 is 14 residues long. The germline V gene encodes CDR1 SQVTM and CDR2 ANQGSEA. The CDR3 sequence: CSVLGTSGKYEQYF. The CDR3 DNA reads as TGCAGCGTACTAGGGACTAGCGGGAAATACGAGCAGTACTTC.

The chain carries TRBV30 and TRBJ2-1, with 9 positions matching TRBD1. The V segment lost 4 bases and the J segment 6 bases; nucleotides outside the gene matches: 10. The germline CDR1 and CDR2 sequences are GTSNPN and SVGIG (reference sequence). The CDR3 length is 15 residues. The CDR3 sequence: CAWTPGQGIFNEQFF. CDR3 DNA sequence: TGTGCCTGGACCCCGGGACAGGGAATTTTCAATGAGCAGTTCTTC. Full variable domain (missing parts from reference TRBV30 and TRBJ2-1): SQTIHQWPATLVQPVGSPLSLECTVEGTSNPNLYWYRQAAGRGLQLLFYSVGIGQISSEVPQNLSASRPQDRQFILSSKKLLLSDSGFYLCAWTPGQGIFNEQFFGPGTRLTVL.

This clonotype showed up many times. The chain employs TRBV7-2 and TRBJ2-2; D may be TRBD2 (6 bases). CDR1 and CDR2 from the germline V gene are SGHTA and FQGNSA. The CDR3 has 13 residues. V dropped 3 bases and J dropped 4 bases, with 6 bases sitting between them. In DNA form, the CDR3 reads TGTGCCAGCAGCTTCGGGAGCACCGGGGAGCTGTTTTTT. Translated: CASSFGSTGELFF.

This clonotype was seen a handful of times. The chain couples TRBV19 to TRBJ2-1; tentatively, D is TRBD2 (6 bases). Per the germline V gene, CDR1 is LNHDA and CDR2 is SQIVND (reference sequence). The V end lost 7 bases, the J end lost 6 bases, and 13 bases lay between the germline ends. The CDR3 has 13 amino acids. The CDR3 DNA sequence: TGTGCCAGTACTAGCGTTCGTGGCAATGAGCAGTTCTTC. It specifies CASTSVRGNEQFF.

This clonotype was detected ten times or more. In DNA, the CDR3 is TGTGCCAGCAGTACCTCCGGGGGGGGCTCTCAGCCCCAGCATTTT. As protein: CASSTSGGGSQPQHF. The J gene is TRBJ1-5, the V gene TRBV27; possible D gene TRBD1, 6 bases. Trimming stripped 5 bases from V and 6 bases from J, with 17 bases between. The CDR3 runs 15 residues. CDR1 and CDR2 (germline): MNHEY, SMNVEV (reference sequence).

This clonotype was picked up many times. The CDR3 sequence: CSATKIAGVQETQYF. DNA for the CDR3: TGCAGTGCTACCAAGATAGCGGGAGTGCAAGAGACCCAGTACTTC. The chain has TRBV20-1 and TRBJ2-5; 9 bases are shared with TRBD2. Germline assignment: CDR1 DFQATT and CDR2 SNEGSKA (reference sequence). The V and J ends lost 4 bases and 2 bases, in that order; junction bases with no gene match: 8. The CDR3 contains 15 residues.

This clonotype was observed many times. The chain is built from TRBV30 and TRBJ2-7, with D possibly TRBD2 on 5 matching bases. CDR1 and CDR2 from the germline V gene are GTSNPN and SVGIG (reference sequence). The CDR3 sequence is 13 residues long. V was cut by 4 bases and J by 7 bases, with 17 bases left in between. The CDR3 DNA is TGTGCCTGGAATCCCGCGGCCCCGGGGGAGCAGTACTTC. This codes for CAWNPAAPGEQYF.

This clonotype has ten or more counts. The chain links TRBV11-2 to TRBJ2-2, with TRBD2 matching 10 bases. The length of the CDR3 is 20 residues. V trimming: 2 bases; J trimming: 4 bases; junction bases outside the gene matches: 16. Germline V gene data show CDR1 as SGHAT and CDR2 as FQNNGV. DNA for the CDR3: TGTGCCAGCAGCTTAATCTTCCAGAGGCTAGCGGGAGCCCGCACCGGGGAGCTGTTTTTT. Protein product: CASSLIFQRLAGARTGELFF.

The J gene is TRBJ1-5, the V gene TRBV19; 7 bases align to TRBD1. V shed 8 bases, J shed 0 bases, and the junction held 7 bases outside the gene matches. Germline lookup yields CDR1 LNHDA and CDR2 SQIVND (reference sequence). This CDR3 is built from 15 residues. The CDR3 bases are TGTGCCAGTTTACAACAGGGGTATAGCAATCAGCCCCAGCATTTT. The encoded protein is CASLQQGYSNQPQHF.

In DNA form, the CDR3 reads TGCGCCAGCAGCCAAGATCGACTAGCGGGAGGATTAGCAGAGACCCAGTACTTC. Translation gives CASSQDRLAGGLAETQYF. The V and J genes are TRBV4-3 and TRBJ2-5, with 13 bases lining up with TRBD2. CDR1 and CDR2 from the germline V gene are LGHNA and YSLEER. V trimming: 0 bases; J trimming: 4 bases; junction bases outside the gene matches: 8. The CDR3 runs 18 residues.

This clonotype has ten or more counts. The chain has TRBV7-3 and TRBJ2-7, with a tentative D call TRBD1 (5 bases). CDR1 is SGHTA and CDR2 is FQGTGA in the germline V gene. V lost 1 base and J lost 2, with 12 bases in between. The CDR3 covers 15 residues. In DNA form, the CDR3 reads TGTGCCAGCAGCTTAAGTCAGGACACGGCCTACGAGCAGTACTTC. Its protein product is CASSLSQDTAYEQYF.

The table lists this clonotype with many counts. CDR3 DNA sequence: TGTGCTAGTGGTTTCGAAAGGGGAAGCAATCAGCCCCAGCATTTT. It translates to CASGFERGSNQPQHF. The gene calls are TRBV12-5 and TRBJ1-5; tentatively, D is TRBD1 (5 bases). Trimming cost V 3 bases and J 1 base, with 10 bases left between them. Germline values: CDR1 LGHNT, CDR2 FRNRAP. The CDR3 runs 15 residues. The full variable domain, its missing parts supplied by reference TRBV12-5 and TRBJ1-5, is DARVTQTPRHKVTEMGQEVTMRCQPILGHNTVFWYRQTMMQGLELLAYFRNRAPLDDSGMPKDRFSAEMPDATLATLKIQPSEPRDSAVYFCASGFERGSNQPQHFGDGTRLSIL.

The rearrangement uses TRBV6-1 and TRBJ2-2; the D is unclear. The CDR3 is 14 residues long. Germline V gene lookup returns CDR1 MNHNS and CDR2 SASEGT. V lost 2 bases to trimming and J lost 5 bases, with 9 bases between them. CDR3 sequence: CASSENTVTGELFF. The CDR3 DNA sequence: TGTGCCAGCAGTGAAAATACAGTTACCGGGGAGCTGTTTTTT.

This clonotype was counted at least ten times. This chain joins TRBV6-1 and TRBJ2-7; 11 bases fit TRBD2. The CDR3 contains 16 residues. The ends lost 5 bases at V and 6 bases at J; junction bases unmatched: 12. The germline V gene encodes CDR1 MNHNS and CDR2 SASEGT. CDR3 in DNA: TGTGCCAGCAGTTCACTAGCGGGAGCCCCCACGCCCGAGCAGTACTTC. Translation gives CASSSLAGAPTPEQYF.

This clonotype came up many times. This chain uses TRBV20-1 with TRBJ1-4, with no clear D. The germline gives CDR1 DFQATT, CDR2 SNEGSKA (reference sequence). The length of the CDR3 is 13 residues. Trimming stripped 1 base from V and 0 bases from J, with 3 bases between. CDR3 sequence reads: CSARGATNEKLFF. In DNA, the CDR3 is TGCAGTGCTAGAGGTGCAACTAATGAAAAACTGTTTTTT.

At least ten counts were recorded for this clonotype. This chain joins TRBV20-1 and TRBJ2-1; a weak D match, TRBD2 (6 bases). The CDR3 runs 13 residues. The V gene's germline CDR1 is DFQATT and CDR2 SNEGSKA (reference sequence). The V end lost 6 bases, the J end lost 1 base, and 10 bases lay between the germline ends. The CDR3 reads CSARLESYNEQFF. Written as DNA, the CDR3 is TGCAGTGCGCGACTAGAATCCTACAATGAGCAGTTCTTC.

In regard to this clonotype: This could be a read error, since a much larger clone is one nucleotide away. This chain uses TRBV15 with TRBJ1-5; D not certain. Germline values: CDR1 LNHNV, CDR2 YYDKDF (reference sequence). The CDR3 length is 14 residues. The CDR3 spells CVTNKDGLNQPQHF. CDR3 sequence (DNA): TGTGTCACCAATAAGGACGGGCTCAATCAGCCCCAGCATTTT.

Notes on this clonotype: A much larger clone differs by one base, so this may be a read error. The chain couples TRBV7-9 to TRBJ2-3; tentative D call: TRBD2 (6 bases). Germline-derived CDR1 and CDR2 are SEHNR and FQNEAQ (reference sequence). The CDR3 spans 16 residues. The V gene lost 0 bases and the J gene lost 0 bases, with 10 bases spanning the gap. The CDR3 DNA sequence: TGTGCCAGCAGCTTAGCGCGGGGTCCTAGCACAGATACGCAGTATTTT. It specifies CASSLARGPSTDTQYF.

This clonotype has at least ten counts. The chain carries TRBV15 and TRBJ1-5, with D possibly being TRBD1 (5 bases). The CDR3 totals 15 residues. CDR1 is LNHNV and CDR2 is YYDKDF in the germline V gene (reference sequence). The V gene lost 5 bases and the J gene lost 3 bases, with 14 bases spanning the gap. The CDR3 protein is CATSVGDLFNQPQHF. Written as DNA, the CDR3 is TGTGCCACCAGCGTAGGGGACCTTTTCAATCAGCCCCAGCATTTT.

This clonotype showed up many times. The genes are TRBV12-3 or TRBV12-4 and TRBJ1-3; no definite D call. The CDR3 loop spans 14 amino acids. V was shortened by 4 bases and J by 4 bases, with 11 bases between the two germline ends. The CDR3 bases are TGTGCCAGCAGTTCGGCACAGCTAGGAAACACCATATATTTT. This translates into CASSSAQLGNTIYF.

The rearrangement joins TRBV29-1 to TRBJ2-1; 8 bases line up with TRBD1. Losses at the gene ends were 5 bases for V and 5 bases for J; bases not matched to a gene: 8. Germline V gene sequence: CDR1 SQVTM, CDR2 ANQGSEA. The CDR3 covers 14 residues. CDR3 nucleotide sequence: TGCAGCGTTTTCCGGGACAGGTCAAACAATGAGCAGTTCTTC. Translated, it gives CSVFRDRSNNEQFF.

Of note for this clonotype: Possible read error: a much larger clone is one base away. This chain joins TRBV28 and TRBJ2-7, with a weak D call TRBD1 (6 bases). The CDR3 consists of 14 residues. Germline V gene lookup returns CDR1 MDHEN and CDR2 SYDVKM. The CDR3: CAGSPTGSLYEQYF. The CDR3, as DNA: TGTGCCGGCAGTCCGACAGGCTCTCTCTACGAGCAGTACTTC.

This sequence joins TRBV4-1 and TRBJ2-1; 8 bases fit TRBD2. Germline CDR1 MGHRA, CDR2 YSYEKL. The CDR3 extends over 15 amino acids. The V segment lost 3 bases and the J segment 5 bases; nucleotides outside the gene matches: 6. CDR3: CASSHGAGVNNEQFF. The DNA of the CDR3 is TGCGCCAGCAGCCATGGAGCGGGAGTAAACAATGAGCAGTTCTTC.

The table lists this clonotype with many counts. The chain has TRBV2 and TRBJ2-1; 10 bases align to TRBD2. This CDR3 contains 14 residues. The germline V gene encodes CDR1 SNHLY and CDR2 FYNNEI. J lost 4 bases, V lost 8 bases, and 5 bases had no gene match. This chain's CDR3 is CASLTSGEYNEQFF. CDR3 DNA: TGTGCCAGCCTAACTAGCGGGGAATACAATGAGCAGTTCTTC.

There are many counts of this clonotype. This sequence joins TRBV7-2 and TRBJ1-1, with TRBD1 identical over 10 bases. The germline V gene has CDR1 SGHTA and CDR2 FQGNSA. J gave up 5 bases and V 5 bases, and 11 bases lay outside the gene matches. This CDR3 has 16 amino acids. The CDR3 DNA is TGTGCCAGCAGCCCACGACAGGGGGCGCGGTATACTGAAGCTTTCTTT. It codes for CASSPRQGARYTEAFF.

This clonotype was detected many times. The chain carries TRBV4-3 and TRBJ2-3; weak D call: TRBD2 (6 bases). In germline, CDR1 is LGHNA, CDR2 YSLEER. V lost 0 bases and J 2 bases, leaving 12 bases between the germline ends. The CDR3 extends over 16 amino acids. The DNA for the CDR3 is TGCGCCAGCAGCCAAGAACCCAGGGAGGCCACAGATACGCAGTATTTT. Protein product: CASSQEPREATDTQYF.

There are a few counts of this clonotype. Written as DNA, the CDR3 is TGTGCCTGGAGTCCCTTCGGCCATGGCTACACCTTC. Its protein product is CAWSPFGHGYTF. The chain links TRBV30 to TRBJ1-2; no firm D call. The CDR3 has 12 residues. Germline V CDR1 and CDR2: GTSNPN, SVGIG (reference sequence). Trimming took off 2 bases at V and 6 bases at J, with 10 bases between the two ends.

Ten or more counts support this clonotype. The chain is built from TRBV7-2 and TRBJ2-7, with a possible D match to TRBD1 (6 bases). The CDR3 consists of 14 residues. Germline-derived CDR1 and CDR2 are SGHTA and FQGNSA. V was clipped by 6 bases and J by 2 bases, with 14 bases between them. The CDR3 DNA is TGTGCCAGCAGTCGCCAACAGGGCCCCTACGAGCAGTACTTC. Protein product: CASSRQQGPYEQYF.

This clonotype was seen at least ten times. The chain links TRBV6-2 or TRBV6-3 to TRBJ2-7; D remains ambiguous. The CDR3 contains 14 residues. Trimming removed 2 bases from V and 6 bases from J, with 14 bases in between. Germline CDR1 reads MNHEY; CDR2 reads SVGEGT. CDR3 residues: CASSYIWAAAEQYF. The CDR3 DNA sequence: TGTGCCAGCAGTTACATCTGGGCCGCTGCCGAGCAGTACTTC.

The chain uses TRBV3-2 and TRBJ2-7; TRBD1, the D gene given by the table, was not confirmed from the DNA. TRBV3-2 has pseudogene status. The CDR3 spans 16 residues. This CDR3 reads CASSQADRDKSYEQYF. CDR3 DNA sequence: TGTGCCAGCAGTCAAGCCGACCGGGACAAGTCCTACGAGCAGTACTTC.